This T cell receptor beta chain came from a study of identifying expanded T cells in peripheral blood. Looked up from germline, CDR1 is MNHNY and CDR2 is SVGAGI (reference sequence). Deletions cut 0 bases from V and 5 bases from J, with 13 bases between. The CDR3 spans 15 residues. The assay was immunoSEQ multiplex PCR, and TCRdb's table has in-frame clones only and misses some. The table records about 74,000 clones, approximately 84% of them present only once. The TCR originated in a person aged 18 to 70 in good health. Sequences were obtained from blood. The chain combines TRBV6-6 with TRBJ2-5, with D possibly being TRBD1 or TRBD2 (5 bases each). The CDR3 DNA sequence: TGTGCCAGCAGTTACTCGAGAGGGGCGCGGGAGACCCAGTACTTC. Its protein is CASSYSRGARETQYF.